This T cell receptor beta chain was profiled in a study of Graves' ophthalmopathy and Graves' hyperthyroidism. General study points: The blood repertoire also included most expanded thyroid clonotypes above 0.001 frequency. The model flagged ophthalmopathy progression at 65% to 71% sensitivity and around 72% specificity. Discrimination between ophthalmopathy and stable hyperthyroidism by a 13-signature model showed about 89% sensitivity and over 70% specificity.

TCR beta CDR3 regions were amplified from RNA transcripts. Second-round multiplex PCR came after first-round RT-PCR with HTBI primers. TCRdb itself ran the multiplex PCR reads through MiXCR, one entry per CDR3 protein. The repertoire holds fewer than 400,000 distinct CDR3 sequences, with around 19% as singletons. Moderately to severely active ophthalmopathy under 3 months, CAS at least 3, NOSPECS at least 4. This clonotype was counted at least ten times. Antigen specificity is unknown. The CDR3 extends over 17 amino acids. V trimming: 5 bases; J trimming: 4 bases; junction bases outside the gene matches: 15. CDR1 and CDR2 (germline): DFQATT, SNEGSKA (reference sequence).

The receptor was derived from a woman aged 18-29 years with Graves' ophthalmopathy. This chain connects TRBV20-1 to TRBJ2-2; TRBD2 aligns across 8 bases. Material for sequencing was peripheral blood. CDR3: CSASNPIAGKGTGELFF. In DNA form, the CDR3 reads TGCAGTGCTTCTAACCCAATAGCGGGGAAGGGCACCGGGGAGCTGTTTTTT.